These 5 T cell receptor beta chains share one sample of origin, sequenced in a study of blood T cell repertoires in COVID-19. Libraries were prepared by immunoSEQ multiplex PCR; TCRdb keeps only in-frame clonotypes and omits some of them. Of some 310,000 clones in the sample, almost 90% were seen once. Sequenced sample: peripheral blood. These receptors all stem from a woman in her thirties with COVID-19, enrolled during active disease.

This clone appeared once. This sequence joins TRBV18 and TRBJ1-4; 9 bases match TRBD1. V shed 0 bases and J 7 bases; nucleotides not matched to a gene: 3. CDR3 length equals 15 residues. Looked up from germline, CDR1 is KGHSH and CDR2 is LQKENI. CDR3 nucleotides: TGTGCCAGCTCACCACCGGCGGACAGGGGTGAAAAACTGTTTTTT. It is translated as CASSPPADRGEKLFF.

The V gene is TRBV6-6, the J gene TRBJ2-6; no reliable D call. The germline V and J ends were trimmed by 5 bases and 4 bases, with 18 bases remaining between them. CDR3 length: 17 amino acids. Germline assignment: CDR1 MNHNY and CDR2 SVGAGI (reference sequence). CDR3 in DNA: TGTGCCAGCAGTCTCCTAAACCCCTCGGTCGGGGCCAACGTCCTGACTTTC. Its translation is CASSLLNPSVGANVLTF.

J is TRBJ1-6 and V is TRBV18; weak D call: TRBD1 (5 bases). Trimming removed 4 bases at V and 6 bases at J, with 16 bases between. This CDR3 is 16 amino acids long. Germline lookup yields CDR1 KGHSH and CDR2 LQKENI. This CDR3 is CASSRVAEGVNSPLHF. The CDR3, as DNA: TGTGCCAGCTCACGAGTCGCGGAAGGGGTTAATTCACCCCTCCACTTT.

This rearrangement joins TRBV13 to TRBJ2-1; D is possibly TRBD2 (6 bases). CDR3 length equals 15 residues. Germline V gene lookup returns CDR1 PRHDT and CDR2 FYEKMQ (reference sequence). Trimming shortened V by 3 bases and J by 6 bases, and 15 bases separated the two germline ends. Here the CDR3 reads CASSLWTTIANEQFF. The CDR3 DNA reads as TGTGCCAGCAGCTTGTGGACTACGATTGCCAATGAGCAGTTCTTC.

This CDR3 reads CAWSVKKGLAGSSYEQYF. In nucleotides, the CDR3 is TGTGCCTGGAGTGTAAAAAAGGGACTAGCGGGATCCTCCTACGAGCAGTACTTC. This rearrangement joins TRBV30 to TRBJ2-7, with 13 bases that match TRBD2. V shed 0 bases and J 0 bases; nucleotides not matched to a gene: 8. Germline V gene sequence: CDR1 GTSNPN, CDR2 SVGIG (reference sequence). This CDR3 is built from 18 residues.